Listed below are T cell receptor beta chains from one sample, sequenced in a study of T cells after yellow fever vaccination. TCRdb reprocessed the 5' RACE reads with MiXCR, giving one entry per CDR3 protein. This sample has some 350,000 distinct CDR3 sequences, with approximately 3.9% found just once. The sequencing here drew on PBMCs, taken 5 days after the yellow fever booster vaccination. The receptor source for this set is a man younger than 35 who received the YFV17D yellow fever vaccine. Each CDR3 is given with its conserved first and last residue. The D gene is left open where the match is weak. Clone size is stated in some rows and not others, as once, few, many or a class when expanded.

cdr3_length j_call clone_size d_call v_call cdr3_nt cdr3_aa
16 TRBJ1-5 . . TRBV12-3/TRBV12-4 TGTGCCAGCACTCCTCCCGGGGACTGGGACCCACCGGCCCAGCATTTT CASTPPGDWDPPAQHF
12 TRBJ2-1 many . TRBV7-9 TGTGCCAGCAGTCCCCTCCTGACTGAGCAGTTCTTC CASSPLLTEQFF
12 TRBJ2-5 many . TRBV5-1 TGCGCCAGCAGCTCCGGATGGGAGACCCAGTACTTC CASSSGWETQYF
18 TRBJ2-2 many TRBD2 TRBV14 TGTGCCAGCAGCCAAACGCGGGGGGGCCTGAGTAGGACCGGGGAGCTGTTTTTT CASSQTRGGLSRTGELFF
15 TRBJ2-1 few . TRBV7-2 TGTGCCAGCAGCTTAGGGGTGGCCTCCTACAATGAGCAGTTCTTC CASSLGVASYNEQFF
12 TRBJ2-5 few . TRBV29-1 TGCAGCGTTGAAGATAAGCAAGAGACCCAGTACTTC CSVEDKQETQYF
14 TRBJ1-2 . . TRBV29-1 TGCAGCGTTGAAAGTAAGGACCGTAACTATGGCTACACCTTC CSVESKDRNYGYTF
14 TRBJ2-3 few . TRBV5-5 TGTGCCAGCAGCTTGGGAGGGTGGTTAGATACGCAGTATTTT CASSLGGWLDTQYF
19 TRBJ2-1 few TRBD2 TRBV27 TGTGCCAGCAGTTTATCGAACCAGCGGGGGTATGGCTCCTACAATGAGCAGTTCTTC CASSLSNQRGYGSYNEQFF
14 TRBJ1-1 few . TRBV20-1 TGCAGTGCAATAGCCTCGGGGTTCGGCACTGAAGCTTTCTTT CSAIASGFGTEAFF
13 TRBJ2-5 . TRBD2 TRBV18 TGTGCCAGCTCACCTGGACTAGCTGAGTCCCAGTACTTC CASSPGLAESQYF